The 19 T cell receptor beta chains presented below share a single source sample, sequenced in a study of glioma-infiltrating T cells. TCR alpha and beta CDR3 regions were amplified from RNA using iRepertoire nested multiplex PCR. TCRdb used MiXCR to reprocess the multiplex PCR reads, holding one entry per CDR3 protein. The sample includes 100,000 to 150,000 distinct CDR3 sequences, roughly 25% of them seen just once. Sequencing was carried out using glioma tissue, nonneoplastic brain tissue, or PBMCs (not recorded which). These receptor sequences come from a human donor with low-grade glioma or glioblastoma, undergoing nonglioma brain surgery, or in good health (not recorded which).

About this clonotype itself: A much larger clone differs from this one at a single base, so this may be a read error. The chain couples TRBV28 to TRBJ2-5; D ambiguous. CDR3 length equals 13 residues. Germline assignment: CDR1 MDHEN and CDR2 SYDVKM. The V end was cut by 8 bases, the J end by 2 bases, with 12 bases between. CDR3 sequence: CASGTDPQETQYF. The CDR3 DNA reads as TGTGCCAGCGGAACGGACCCGCAAGAGACCCAGTACTTC. The variable domain in full, completed from reference TRBV28 and TRBJ2-5, reads DVKVTQSSRYLVKRTGEKVFLECVQDMDHENMFWYRQDPGLGLRLIYFSYDVKMKEKGDIPEGYSVSREKKERFSLILESASTNQTSMYLCASGTDPQETQYFGPGTRLLVL.

About this clonotype: A much larger clone sits a single nucleotide away, making a read error possible. CDR3 loop: CASSYGTDLIVSYEQYF. DNA of the CDR3: TGTGCCAGCAGTTACGGCACGGACTTGATCGTCTCCTACGAGCAGTACTTC. The V gene is TRBV6-6, the J gene TRBJ2-7; TRBD2 might be the D (5 bases). Germline CDR1 and CDR2: MNHNY and SVGAGI (reference sequence). V was pared by 2 bases and J by 0 bases, with 17 bases between. This CDR3 has 17 amino acids.

This clonotype was seen at least ten times. CDR3 sequence reads: CASSLRENYEQYF. The CDR3 DNA sequence: TGTGCCAGCAGTTTAAGGGAGAACTACGAGCAGTACTTC. This sequence joins TRBV27 and TRBJ2-7; possible D gene TRBD2, 5 bases. CDR1 MNHEY and CDR2 SMNVEV come from the germline V gene (reference sequence). V was clipped by 2 bases and J by 3 bases, with 8 bases between them. CDR3 size: 13 residues.

As regards this clonotype: It is likely a read error, because the conserved phenylalanine at the end of the CDR3 is missing. J is TRBJ2-3 and V is TRBV28; 8 bases match TRBD2. Germline CDR1 reads MDHEN; CDR2 reads SYDVKM. This CDR3 has 16 amino acids. CDR3 protein: CASSLSGSGSTDKQYY. The CDR3 DNA reads as TGTGCCAGCAGTTTAAGCGGGAGCGGTAGCACAGATAAGCAGTATTAT.

At least ten counts were recorded for this clonotype. The rearrangement uses TRBV20-1 and TRBJ2-7; D gene unclear. Germline assignment: CDR1 DFQATT and CDR2 SNEGSKA (reference sequence). V was trimmed by 4 bases and J by 2 bases, leaving 15 bases between them. There are 14 residues in the CDR3. CDR3 sequence reads: CSATNPRRTYEQYF. DNA for the CDR3: TGCAGTGCTACTAACCCCCGACGGACCTACGAGCAGTACTTC.

This clonotype was counted many times. The rearrangement joins TRBV29-1 to TRBJ1-2; TRBD1 matches at 9 bases. This CDR3 comprises 13 residues. Per the germline V gene, CDR1 is SQVTM and CDR2 is ANQGSEA. Trimming at V came to 7 bases and at J to 4 bases, leaving 7 bases not matched to a gene. CDR3 loop: CSARGQGSYGYTF. The CDR3 DNA reads TGCAGCGCTAGAGGACAGGGGTCCTATGGCTACACCTTC. The full variable domain, its missing parts supplied by reference TRBV29-1 and TRBJ1-2, is SAVISQKPSRDICQRGTSLTIQCQVDSQVTMMFWYRQQPGQSLTLIATANQGSEATYESGFVIDKFPISRPNLTFSTLTVSNMSPEDSSIYLCSARGQGSYGYTFGSGTRLTVV.

This clonotype was picked up a small number of times. One end of the junction fails to match germline, which may point to a read error. The chain recombines TRBV20-1 with TRBJ2-1, with 8 positions matching TRBD2. CDR1 is DFQATT and CDR2 is SNEGSKA in the germline V gene (reference sequence). CDR3 size: 18 residues. CDR3 sequence reads: CSAGDHPSGVAGWNEQFF. CDR3 nucleotide sequence: TGCAGTGCTGGAGACCACCCATCAGGGGTAGCGGGATGGAATGAGCAGTTCTTC.

A note on this clonotype: A much larger clonotype is one base distant, so this may be a read error. V usage is TRBV6-2 or TRBV6-3 and J usage is TRBJ2-1; no clear D gene. CDR3 length: 11 amino acids. Germline V gene lookup returns CDR1 MNHEY and CDR2 SVGEGT. CDR3 sequence (DNA): TGTGCCAGCAGTTGGCTAGATGAGCAGCTCTTC. Its protein is CASSWLDEQLF.

In its sample, this clonotype was seen many times. The J gene is TRBJ1-5, the V gene TRBV6-1, with TRBD1 identical over 11 bases. Germline-derived CDR1 and CDR2 are MNHNS and SASEGT. This CDR3 contains 18 residues. The ends lost 9 bases at V and 0 bases at J; junction bases unmatched: 13. The CDR3 loop reads CASGSGTGGVGSNQPQHF. DNA of the CDR3: TGTGCCAGTGGTTCCGGGACAGGGGGTGTTGGTAGCAATCAGCCCCAGCATTTT.

In its sample, this clonotype was seen many times. Without the conserved terminal phenylalanine or tryptophan, this CDR3 likely stems from a read error. Because the CDR3's place on the DNA is in doubt, the DNA is left out and the CDR3 is given as listed by TCRdb. This chain links TRBV4-2 with TRBJ1-4; the table's D gene call, TRBD1, was not cross checked with the DNA. Germline V lookup: CDR1 LGHNA, CDR2 YNFKEQ. Ends included, the CDR3 has 11 residues. This chain's CDR3 is CASSQDAPGAK.

This clonotype was counted at least ten times. The chain carries TRBV7-2 and TRBJ2-3; 9 bases line up with TRBD1. CDR1 SGHTA and CDR2 FQGNSA come from the germline V gene. This CDR3 has 16 residues. V trimming: 0 bases; J trimming: 0 bases; junction bases outside the gene matches: 1. In DNA form, the CDR3 reads TGTGCCAGCAGCTTAGCTGGGACAGGGAGCACAGATACGCAGTATTTT. This codes for CASSLAGTGSTDTQYF. Full variable domain (outside the CDR3, taken from reference TRBV7-2 and TRBJ2-3): GAGVSQSPSNKVTEKGKDVELRCDPISGHTALYWYRQSLGQGLEFLIYFQGNSAPDKSGLPSDRFSAERTGGSVSTLTIQRTQQEDSAVYLCASSLAGTGSTDTQYFGPGTRLTVL.

There are many counts of this clonotype. The chain has TRBV6-6 and TRBJ2-6, with TRBD1 matching over 7 bases. Trimming at V came to 2 bases and at J to 0 bases, leaving 10 bases not matched to a gene. CDR3 length: 19 residues. The germline gives CDR1 MNHNY, CDR2 SVGAGI (reference sequence). The CDR3 spells CASSYGGRGGVSGANVLTF. Here the CDR3 DNA reads TGTGCCAGCAGTTACGGGGGAAGAGGGGGCGTCTCTGGGGCCAACGTCCTGACTTTC.

Only a few counts were recorded for this clonotype. This chain links TRBV19 with TRBJ2-5; the D call may be TRBD1 or TRBD2 (6 bases each). Trimming left V 2 bases short and J 5 bases short, with 18 bases between. CDR1 and CDR2 from the germline V gene are LNHDA and SQIVND (reference sequence). This CDR3 spans 16 amino acids. The CDR3 region is CASSIRGGGALETQYF. CDR3 nucleotides: TGTGCCAGTAGTATAAGAGGAGGGGGAGCGCTGGAGACCCAGTACTTC.

This clonotype appeared many times. The genes are TRBV28 and TRBJ2-5, with 9 bases lining up with TRBD2. With V trimmed by 0 bases and J by 3 bases, 2 bases remained unmatched. The germline V gene encodes CDR1 MDHEN and CDR2 SYDVKM. The length of the CDR3 is 15 residues. The chain's CDR3 is CASSLWTSGKETQYF. CDR3 DNA: TGTGCCAGCAGTTTATGGACTAGCGGAAAAGAGACCCAGTACTTC.

This clonotype was counted at least ten times. This chain uses TRBV12-3 or TRBV12-4 with TRBJ1-5, with 7 positions matching TRBD1. The CDR3 sequence is 15 residues long. J gave up 7 bases and V 1 base, and 7 bases lay outside the gene matches. The CDR3, as DNA: TGTGCCAGCAGTTTAGTGGCCAGGGGGTACCAGCCCCAGCATTTT. This sequence encodes CASSLVARGYQPQHF.

This clonotype was seen ten or more times. The genes are TRBV5-1 and TRBJ2-3; D not certain. Trimming took off 0 bases at V and 0 bases at J, with 8 bases between the two ends. CDR3 length: 15 residues. In germline, CDR1 is SGHRS, CDR2 YFSETQ. The DNA for the CDR3 is TGCGCCAGCAGCTTGGGCGGTATCAGCACAGATACGCAGTATTTT. Its protein product is CASSLGGISTDTQYF.

Many counts were recorded for this clonotype. The V gene is TRBV7-2, the J gene TRBJ2-7; 8 bases are a match to TRBD2. The V gene's germline CDR1 is SGHTA and CDR2 FQGNSA. V trimming: 0 bases; J trimming: 2 bases; junction bases outside the gene matches: 3. The CDR3 runs 15 residues. The CDR3 region has the DNA TGTGCCAGCAGCTTAGCGACTAGCGTCACCTACGAGCAGTACTTC. Amino acid sequence: CASSLATSVTYEQYF.

This clonotype was counted at least ten times. The DNA is omitted, as the CDR3 cannot be located on it reliably, and the CDR3 follows TCRdb's listing. The chain employs TRBV28 and TRBJ1-5. Germline CDR1 reads MDHEN; CDR2 reads SYDVKM. The CDR3 is 17 residues long, ends included. CDR3 in amino acids: CASILALLTGGNQPQHF.

This clonotype has only a few counts. This may be a read error: a much more frequent sequence differs by one nucleotide. The chain couples TRBV27 to TRBJ2-7; 9 bases match TRBD2. The CDR3 spans 15 residues. Germline V gene sequence: CDR1 MNHEY, CDR2 SMNVEV (reference sequence). This CDR3 is CSSSIAGEGSYEQYF. The CDR3 bases are TGTTCCAGCAGTATAGCGGGAGAGGGCTCCTACGAGCAGTACTTC.